The rows below give T cell receptor beta chains drawn from one sample of a study of cytomegalovirus exposure and HLA in healthy donors. Profiling relied on immunoSEQ multiplex PCR, and the TCRdb table lists in-frame clones only, not all of them. The sample carries 280,000 or so clones, over 85% recorded once. Sequencing was performed on PBMCs. These receptors all stem from a woman aged 18-30 years in good health and CMV-seronegative. The CDR3 runs from the conserved cysteine through the conserved F or W. Fields, in order: V gene, J gene, clone size, D gene, CDR3 DNA, CDR3 protein. D genes are given only for firm matches. Size values are once, few and many counts, or a class for expanded clones, and some rows have none.

v_call: TRBV9; j_call: TRBJ2-5; clone_size: .; d_call: TRBD2; cdr3_nt: TGTGCCAGCAGCCCGGGACTAGCCCAAGAGACCCAGTACTTC; cdr3_aa: CASSPGLAQETQYF
v_call: TRBV4-1; j_call: TRBJ2-5; clone_size: .; d_call: TRBD1; cdr3_nt: TGCGCCAGCAGCCAAGAAGGGGACAGCCTTTTCAACCATCGGGACTTC; cdr3_aa: CASSQEGDSLFNHRDF
v_call: TRBV14; j_call: TRBJ1-2; clone_size: .; d_call: TRBD1; cdr3_nt: TGTGCCAGCAGCCCCGATATGGGACAGGGCATCTATGGCTACACCTTC; cdr3_aa: CASSPDMGQGIYGYTF
v_call: TRBV2; j_call: TRBJ2-7; clone_size: .; d_call: TRBD2; cdr3_nt: TGTGCCAGCAGTGAGCAACTAGCGGGGGCCTACGAGCAGTACTTC; cdr3_aa: CASSEQLAGAYEQYF
v_call: TRBV19; j_call: TRBJ1-3; clone_size: .; d_call: .; cdr3_nt: TGTGCCACCTCAAGGCCGGGGAACTCTGGAAACACCATATATTTT; cdr3_aa: CATSRPGNSGNTIYF
v_call: TRBV6-1; j_call: TRBJ1-2; clone_size: .; d_call: .; cdr3_nt: TGTGCCAGCAGTAAGGAGCGGGAGTTGGAAGGCACCTTC; cdr3_aa: CASSKERELEGTF
v_call: TRBV10-2; j_call: TRBJ1-2; clone_size: .; d_call: .; cdr3_nt: TGCGCCAGCAGTGAGTCGAAAGCCGGGGTCGGCTACACCTTC; cdr3_aa: CASSESKAGVGYTF
v_call: TRBV7-3; j_call: TRBJ1-2; clone_size: .; d_call: .; cdr3_nt: TGTGCCAGCAGCTTAATCTTCCCTCCGGTCTTAGCTAACTATGGCTACACCTTC; cdr3_aa: CASSLIFPPVLANYGYTF
v_call: TRBV30; j_call: TRBJ1-1; clone_size: .; d_call: TRBD1; cdr3_nt: TGTGCCTGGAGTCCACAAATTTACGGACAGGGGAACACTGAAGCTTTCTTT; cdr3_aa: CAWSPQIYGQGNTEAFF
v_call: TRBV5-1; j_call: TRBJ2-7; clone_size: .; d_call: TRBD2; cdr3_nt: TGCGCCAGCAGCTTGGATCCCGGTACTAGCGGGGGCCGGGGGCAGTACTTC; cdr3_aa: CASSLDPGTSGGRGQYF
v_call: TRBV6-5; j_call: TRBJ2-1; clone_size: .; d_call: .; cdr3_nt: TGTGCCAGCAGCCCAGGGTCCTACAATGAGCAGTTCTTC; cdr3_aa: CASSPGSYNEQFF
v_call: TRBV5-6; j_call: TRBJ2-7; clone_size: .; d_call: TRBD2; cdr3_nt: TGTGCCAGCAGCTCCCCTTTTCGGCGGGGGGGCGACGAGCAGTACTTC; cdr3_aa: CASSSPFRRGGDEQYF
v_call: TRBV11-1; j_call: TRBJ2-2; clone_size: few; d_call: .; cdr3_nt: TGTGCCAGCAGCTTACAGGGGAGAGGGCTGTTTTTT; cdr3_aa: CASSLQGRGLFF
v_call: TRBV9; j_call: TRBJ2-5; clone_size: .; d_call: TRBD1; cdr3_nt: TGTGCCAGCAGCGTAGTGTCAGGGGGCAAACAAGAGACCCAGTACTTC; cdr3_aa: CASSVVSGGKQETQYF
v_call: TRBV19; j_call: TRBJ2-7; clone_size: once; d_call: TRBD1; cdr3_nt: TGTGCCAGTAGTATTGCAGGGGGCTCCTACGAGCAGTACTTC; cdr3_aa: CASSIAGGSYEQYF
v_call: TRBV7-9; j_call: TRBJ2-3; clone_size: .; d_call: .; cdr3_nt: TGTTCCAGCAGCTTATTTCCCCCGGCGGTGAGCACAGATACGCAGTATTTT; cdr3_aa: CSSSLFPPAVSTDTQYF
v_call: TRBV4-2; j_call: TRBJ2-7; clone_size: .; d_call: .; cdr3_nt: TGTGCCAGCAGCCTGGGCCCGCCCTACGAGCAGTACTTC; cdr3_aa: CASSLGPPYEQYF
v_call: TRBV6-1; j_call: TRBJ1-5; clone_size: .; d_call: .; cdr3_nt: TGTGCCAGCAGTGAAGGGGTAACAGCCTTTAGCAATCAGCCCCAGCATTTT; cdr3_aa: CASSEGVTAFSNQPQHF
v_call: TRBV6-1; j_call: TRBJ2-7; clone_size: .; d_call: .; cdr3_nt: TGTGCCAGCTGCGGGGCTGCCTACGAGCAGTACTTC; cdr3_aa: CASCGAAYEQYF
v_call: TRBV13; j_call: TRBJ2-2; clone_size: once; d_call: .; cdr3_nt: TGTGCCAGCAGCTCAGACACCGGGGAGCTGTTTTTT; cdr3_aa: CASSSDTGELFF
v_call: TRBV29-1; j_call: TRBJ2-5; clone_size: once; d_call: TRBD2; cdr3_nt: TGCAGCGTTGTCTCCGGGGGGGCACGAGAGACCCAGTACTTC; cdr3_aa: CSVVSGGARETQYF
v_call: TRBV13; j_call: TRBJ1-2; clone_size: .; d_call: .; cdr3_nt: TGTGCCAGCAGGGGGGCGCAGGGTGGCTACACCTTC; cdr3_aa: CASRGAQGGYTF
v_call: TRBV7-9; j_call: TRBJ2-3; clone_size: .; d_call: .; cdr3_nt: TGTGCCAGCAGCTTAGTGGCGGGGGCGGCAGATACGCAGTATTTT; cdr3_aa: CASSLVAGAADTQYF
v_call: TRBV13; j_call: TRBJ1-5; clone_size: few; d_call: TRBD1; cdr3_nt: TGTGCCAGCAGCCTCCGGGACAGGGGTAGCAATCAGCCCCAGCATTTT; cdr3_aa: CASSLRDRGSNQPQHF
v_call: TRBV9; j_call: TRBJ2-1; clone_size: .; d_call: TRBD2; cdr3_nt: TGTGCCAGCAGCGGCGTAGCGGGGACGAACAATGAGCAGTTCTTC; cdr3_aa: CASSGVAGTNNEQFF
v_call: TRBV7-3; j_call: TRBJ1-1; clone_size: .; d_call: .; cdr3_nt: TGTGCCAGCAGCCCGAGCGGGGGCAGTAATGTTTTCTTT; cdr3_aa: CASSPSGGSNVFF
v_call: TRBV6-1; j_call: TRBJ2-7; clone_size: .; d_call: TRBD1; cdr3_nt: TGTGCCAGCATCTCGGGACAGCACTCCTACGAGCAGTACTTC; cdr3_aa: CASISGQHSYEQYF
v_call: TRBV19; j_call: TRBJ2-3; clone_size: .; d_call: TRBD2; cdr3_nt: TGTGCCAGTAGTACCCCGGGGGGAGGGAACGGCACAGATACGCAGTATTTT; cdr3_aa: CASSTPGGGNGTDTQYF
v_call: TRBV7-2; j_call: TRBJ1-2; clone_size: few; d_call: .; cdr3_nt: TGTGCCAGCAGCTCCCTTTTTGAGGCCTATGGCTACACCTTC; cdr3_aa: CASSSLFEAYGYTF
v_call: TRBV6-5; j_call: TRBJ2-1; clone_size: .; d_call: TRBD1; cdr3_nt: TGTGCCAGCAGTTACGACAGGGTGAACTACAATGAGCAGTTCTTC; cdr3_aa: CASSYDRVNYNEQFF